The subject of this entry is one TCR beta chain. The data belong to a study of blood T cell repertoires in COVID-19. About the study: The United States, Italy and Spain provided the acute and convalescent COVID-19 samples. The cDNA or gDNA used as material had been derived from T cells, B-cell-depleted T cells, or PBMCs.

Original data processing: Nucleated cell number was recorded as an estimate derived from reference gene primer amplification. Sequencing used immunoSEQ multiplex PCR; TCRdb keeps in-frame clones, though not all of them. D and trimming come from the DNA, and the V and J calls and clone size come from that table. The data hold about 160,000 clones, with roughly 90% observed a single time. Seattle's enrolled individuals joined amid active infection and were then monitored longitudinally. The CDR3 extends over 15 amino acids. J gave up 7 bases and V 3 bases, and 14 bases lay outside the gene matches. The germline V gene encodes CDR1 DFQATT and CDR2 SNEGSKA (reference sequence).

The rearrangement uses TRBV20-1 and TRBJ2-7, with 8 positions matching TRBD2. Sample: peripheral blood. The TCR sequence derives from a man aged 25 to 40 with COVID-19, enrolled during active disease. The CDR3 region is CSASSSGSGKIEQYF. CDR3 DNA sequence: TGCAGTGCTAGTAGCTCGGGTAGCGGGAAAATTGAGCAGTACTTC.